This T cell receptor (beta chain) was captured in a study of shared clonotypes between healthy human individuals. Across the study: Participating donors consisted of two women and a few men aged 18 to 49. CD4 naive cells filled three plates per donor, CD4 memory three, CD8 naive two and CD8 memory one.

Replicate PCRs from sorted subsets contained roughly 220 ng DNA, which is 30,000 to 35,000 T cell genomes. Assay: immunoSEQ multiplex PCR; the TCRdb copy retains only in-frame clones and omits some. The table has 730,000 or so clones, around 72% seen once; the top ten hold approximately 2%. The junction had 24 bases not matched to a gene; V was cut back by 1 base and J by 0 bases. The CDR3 spans 24 residues. The germline gives CDR1 MDHEN, CDR2 SYDVKM. Sequencing was carried out using memory CD4+ T cells sorted from blood. As to subset: CD45RA-negative fraction. The sequence was obtained from a woman between 25 and 40 years old in good health. The chain combines TRBV28 with TRBJ2-2; 9 nucleotides match TRBD1. The CDR3 reads CASSLSGFSWAGSWDRANTGELFF. The CDR3 DNA is TGTGCCAGCAGTTTATCGGGATTTTCCTGGGCGGGGTCCTGGGACAGGGCGAACACCGGGGAGCTGTTTTTT. Together with reference TRBV28 and TRBJ2-2, the CDR3 gives the full variable domain: DVKVTQSSRYLVKRTGEKVFLECVQDMDHENMFWYRQDPGLGLRLIYFSYDVKMKEKGDIPEGYSVSREKKERFSLILESASTNQTSMYLCASSLSGFSWAGSWDRANTGELFFGEGSRLTVL.